The entry below gives a single TCR beta chain sequence along with its context. The data were taken from a study of CD8 T cells in Susac syndrome. CD8+ and CD4+ T cells from blood underwent TCR beta sequencing, which was carried out in a high-throughput format. The multiple sclerosis controls were treatment-naive patients affected by stable or active relapsing-remitting disease. Both CD4+ and CD8+ T cells were negatively isolated, and TEMRA cells underwent FACS enrichment. Random hexamers were used to reverse transcribe about 0.5 to 1 ug of RNA. TCR beta CDR3 was amplified by immunoSEQ multiplex PCR. This amplification extended across 54 Vbeta and 13 Jbeta segments. MiXCR was run by TCRdb on the immunoSEQ multiplex PCR reads, yielding one entry per CDR3 protein. The sample has more than 55,000 distinct CDR3 sequences; around 96% are singletons. The sequenced sample was CD4+ T cells from PBMCs. This clonotype was obtained from a human donor with multiple sclerosis.

CDR3 sequence: CAISDWDSSYEQYF. CDR3 sequence (DNA): TGTGCCATCAGTGACTGGGACAGCTCCTACGAGCAGTACTTC. The genes are TRBV10-3 and TRBJ2-7; 7 bases fit TRBD1. CDR3 length: 14 residues. V was clipped by 3 bases and J by 0 bases; unmatched bases: 2. The germline V gene has CDR1 ENHRY and CDR2 SYGVKD.